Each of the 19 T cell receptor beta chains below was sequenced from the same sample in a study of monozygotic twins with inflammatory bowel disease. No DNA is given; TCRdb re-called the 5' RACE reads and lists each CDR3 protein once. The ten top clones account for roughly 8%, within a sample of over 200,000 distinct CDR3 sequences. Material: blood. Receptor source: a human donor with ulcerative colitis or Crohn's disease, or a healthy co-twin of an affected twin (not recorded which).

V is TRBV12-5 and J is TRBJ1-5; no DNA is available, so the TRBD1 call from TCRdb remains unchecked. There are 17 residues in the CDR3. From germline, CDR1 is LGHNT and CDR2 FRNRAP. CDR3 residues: CASGLVVTGPKGQPQHF.

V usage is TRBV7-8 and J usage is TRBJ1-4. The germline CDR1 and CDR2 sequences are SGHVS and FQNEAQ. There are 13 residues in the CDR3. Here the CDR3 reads CASSLGPDEKLFF.

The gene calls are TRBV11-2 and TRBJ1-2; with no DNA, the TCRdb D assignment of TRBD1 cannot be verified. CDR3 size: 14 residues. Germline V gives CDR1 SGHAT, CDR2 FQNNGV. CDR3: CASSLGTASYGYTF.

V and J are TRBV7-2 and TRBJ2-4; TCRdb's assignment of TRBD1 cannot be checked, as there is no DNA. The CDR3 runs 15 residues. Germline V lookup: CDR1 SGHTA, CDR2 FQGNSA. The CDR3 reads CASSFSGTGGNIQYF.

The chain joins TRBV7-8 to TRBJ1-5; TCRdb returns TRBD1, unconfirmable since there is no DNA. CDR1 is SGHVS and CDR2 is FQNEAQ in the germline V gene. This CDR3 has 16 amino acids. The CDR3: CASSFVDSPFNQPQHF.

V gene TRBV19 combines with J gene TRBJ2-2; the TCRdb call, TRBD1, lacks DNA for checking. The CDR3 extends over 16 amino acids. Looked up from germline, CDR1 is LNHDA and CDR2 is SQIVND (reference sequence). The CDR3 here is CASSISGGWNTGELFF. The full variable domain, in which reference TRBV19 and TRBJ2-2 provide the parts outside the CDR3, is DGGITQSPKYLFRKEGQNVTLSCEQNLNHDAMYWYRQDPGQGLRLIYYSQIVNDFQKGDIAEGYSVSREKKESFPLTVTSAQKNPTAFYLCASSISGGWNTGELFFGEGSRLTVL.

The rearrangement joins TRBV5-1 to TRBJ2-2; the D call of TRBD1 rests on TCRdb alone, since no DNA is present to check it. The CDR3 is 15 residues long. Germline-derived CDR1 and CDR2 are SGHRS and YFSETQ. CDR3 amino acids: CASSLDPGSSGELFF.

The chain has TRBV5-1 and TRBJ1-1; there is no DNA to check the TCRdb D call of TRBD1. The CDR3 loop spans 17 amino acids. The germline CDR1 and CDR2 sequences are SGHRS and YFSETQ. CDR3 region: CASSLTGGSSPNTEAFF.

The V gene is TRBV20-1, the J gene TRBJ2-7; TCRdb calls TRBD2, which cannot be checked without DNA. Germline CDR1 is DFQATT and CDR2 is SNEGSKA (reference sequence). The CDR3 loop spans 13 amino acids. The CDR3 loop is CSASGTSGELRYF.

This chain's CDR3 is CASSVGQGGYGYTF. The chain couples TRBV9 to TRBJ1-2; the D call from TCRdb, TRBD1, cannot be confirmed without DNA. This CDR3 has 14 amino acids. Germline V lookup: CDR1 SGDLS, CDR2 YYNGEE.

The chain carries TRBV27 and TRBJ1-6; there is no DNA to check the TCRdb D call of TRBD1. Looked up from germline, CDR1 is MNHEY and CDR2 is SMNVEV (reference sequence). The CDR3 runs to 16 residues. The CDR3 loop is CASSRLPGRGDSPLHF.

The CDR3 here is CASSPMGQVYNEQFF. This chain joins TRBV18 and TRBJ2-1; TCRdb indicates TRBD1, and absent DNA this call remains unverified. CDR1 and CDR2 (germline): KGHSH, LQKENI. There are 15 residues in the CDR3.

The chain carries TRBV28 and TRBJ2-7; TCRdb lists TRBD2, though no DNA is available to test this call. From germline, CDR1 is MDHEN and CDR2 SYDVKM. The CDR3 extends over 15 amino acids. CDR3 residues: CASSLPEVSSYEQYF.

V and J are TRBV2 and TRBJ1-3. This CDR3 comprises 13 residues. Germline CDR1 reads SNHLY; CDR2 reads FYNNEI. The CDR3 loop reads CASKKGSGNTIYF. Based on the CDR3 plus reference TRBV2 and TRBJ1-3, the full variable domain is EPEVTQTPSHQVTQMGQEVILRCVPISNHLYFYWYRQILGQKVEFLVSFYNNEISEKSEIFDDQFSVERPDGSNFTLKIRSTKLEDSAMYFCASKKGSGNTIYFGEGSWLTVV.

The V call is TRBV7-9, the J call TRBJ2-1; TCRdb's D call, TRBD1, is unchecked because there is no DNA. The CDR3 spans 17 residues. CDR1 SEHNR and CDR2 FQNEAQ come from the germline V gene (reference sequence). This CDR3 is CASSSGLKGGTVYEQFF.

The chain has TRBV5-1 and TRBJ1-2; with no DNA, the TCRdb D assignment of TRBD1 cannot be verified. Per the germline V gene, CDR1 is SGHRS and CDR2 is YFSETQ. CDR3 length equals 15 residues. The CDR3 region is CASSLEGRSLYGYTF.

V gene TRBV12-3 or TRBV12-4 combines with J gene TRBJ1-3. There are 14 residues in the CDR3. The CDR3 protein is CATPRTRTGNTIYF.

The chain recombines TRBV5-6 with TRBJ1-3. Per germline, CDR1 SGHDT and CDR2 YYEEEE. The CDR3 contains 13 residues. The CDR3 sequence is CASSIVGGNTIYF.

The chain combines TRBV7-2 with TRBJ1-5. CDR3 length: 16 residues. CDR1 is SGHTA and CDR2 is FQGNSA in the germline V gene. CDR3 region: CASSFGSSNSNQPQHF.